A single T cell receptor (beta chain) is shown here with its context. Trimming took 10 bases from V and 4 from J; bases not matched to a gene: 5. Germline CDR1 is LNHDA and CDR2 is SQIVND (reference sequence). The CDR3 extends over 13 amino acids. Sequencing was performed with immunoSEQ multiplex PCR; in TCRdb, only in-frame clones are kept and a portion is missing. The sample carries some 85,000 clones, approximately 94% recorded once. The data originate from a study of T cell changes during pregnancy in multiple sclerosis. This chain connects TRBV19 to TRBJ2-5; 11 bases are a match to TRBD2. The specimen was peripheral blood, collected in the third trimester of pregnancy. This receptor was taken from a female donor with multiple sclerosis, enrolled in a pregnancy study. The CDR3 protein is CATRLAGLETQYF. The DNA of the CDR3 is TGTGCCACTCGACTAGCGGGATTAGAGACCCAGTACTTC. Together with reference TRBV19 and TRBJ2-5, the CDR3 gives the full variable domain: DGGITQSPKYLFRKEGQNVTLSCEQNLNHDAMYWYRQDPGQGLRLIYYSQIVNDFQKGDIAEGYSVSREKKESFPLTVTSAQKNPTAFYLCATRLAGLETQYFGPGTRLLVL.